This T cell receptor (beta chain) was observed in a study of OX40 agonist ivuxolimab in advanced cancers. Study-wide context: A history of anti-PD-1, anti-PD-L1 or anti-CTLA-4 therapy was acceptable, and more than 30% had some.

Sequenced by immunoSEQ multiplex PCR; TCRdb stores in-frame clones only, minus some. The sample includes approximately 60,000 clones, approximately 91% seen only once; the top ten take around 10%. The CDR3 loop spans 15 amino acids. V gave up 5 bases and J gave up 0 bases, with 8 bases separating them. Per the germline V gene, CDR1 is MDHEN and CDR2 is SYDVKM. Note on this clone: Its target is not known.

Patients with autoimmune history or systemic immunosuppression were excluded. Study findings and constraints: Relative to CD4+ cells, CD8+ T cells on average had more expanded clones.

The sequence derives from an adult with an advanced solid tumor such as melanoma, head and neck, liver or kidney cancer. The chain is built from TRBV28 and TRBJ2-6; D gene uncertain. The specimen was CD4+ or CD8+ T cells sorted from blood, collected in a trial of the OX40 agonist ivuxolimab. The CDR3 spells CASSLPSSGANVLTF. The DNA for the CDR3 is TGTGCCAGCAGTCTGCCGTCCTCTGGGGCCAACGTCCTGACTTTC.